A selection of T cell receptor beta chains follows, all from one sample in a study of cytomegalovirus exposure and HLA in healthy donors. Profiling relied on immunoSEQ multiplex PCR, and the TCRdb table lists in-frame clones only, not all of them. The sample contains about 89,000 clones, roughly 80% of which appear only once. The sequencing sample was made of PBMCs. These TCRs come from a man aged 25 to 40 in good health and CMV-seronegative. CDR3s include the opening cysteine and the closing phenylalanine or tryptophan. A D gene is named only where the DNA matches it firmly. The size entry is marked missing in some rows and otherwise reads once, few, many or a size class.

j_call: TRBJ2-3
d_call: -
clone_size: few
v_call: TRBV6-1
cdr3_nt: TGTGCCAGCAGTGAGCTGGACAGAGCAAACACAGATACGCAGTATTTT
cdr3_aa: CASSELDRANTDTQYF

j_call: TRBJ1-5
d_call: -
clone_size: few
v_call: TRBV6-1
cdr3_nt: TGTGCCAGCAGTGAAGCTGGCCAGCCCCAGCATTTT
cdr3_aa: CASSEAGQPQHF

j_call: TRBJ1-1
d_call: -
clone_size: -
v_call: TRBV29-1
cdr3_nt: TGCAGCGCTACACAGGGTATGAACACTGAAGCTTTCTTT
cdr3_aa: CSATQGMNTEAFF

j_call: TRBJ1-5
d_call: -
clone_size: -
v_call: TRBV9
cdr3_nt: TGTGCCAGCAGCGTAGGTTCGGGGATCAATCAGCCCCAGCATTTT
cdr3_aa: CASSVGSGINQPQHF

j_call: TRBJ2-1
d_call: TRBD2
clone_size: -
v_call: TRBV30
cdr3_nt: TGTGCCTGGAGTGTAGAGTTAGCGGGGGCCCGGGGTCCACAGTTCTTC
cdr3_aa: CAWSVELAGARGPQFF

j_call: TRBJ1-5
d_call: TRBD1
clone_size: -
v_call: TRBV18
cdr3_nt: TGTGCCAGCTCCTTGGACAGGGAGAATCAGCCCCAGCATTTT
cdr3_aa: CASSLDRENQPQHF

j_call: TRBJ2-7
d_call: TRBD2
clone_size: -
v_call: TRBV2
cdr3_nt: TGTGCCAGCAGTGGCGGGAGAAGAGCCGAGCAGTACTTC
cdr3_aa: CASSGGRRAEQYF

j_call: TRBJ2-7
d_call: -
clone_size: -
v_call: TRBV7-2
cdr3_nt: TGTGCCAGCAGCTCCTCCTCGGGAGAGCAGTACTTC
cdr3_aa: CASSSSSGEQYF

j_call: TRBJ2-3
d_call: TRBD2
clone_size: -
v_call: TRBV19
cdr3_nt: TGTGCCAGTAGCACTATTTCGGGGGGAAGCACAGATACGCAGTATTTT
cdr3_aa: CASSTISGGSTDTQYF

j_call: TRBJ1-2
d_call: TRBD1
clone_size: -
v_call: TRBV6-4
cdr3_nt: TGTGCCAGCAGTGACGGGACAGGGTCGGCCGGCTACACCTTC
cdr3_aa: CASSDGTGSAGYTF

j_call: TRBJ1-4
d_call: -
clone_size: -
v_call: TRBV11-2
cdr3_nt: TGTGCCAGCAGCTTAGTAGGAGGCGGAGCGTTCGAAAAACTGTTTTTT
cdr3_aa: CASSLVGGGAFEKLFF

j_call: TRBJ2-1
d_call: TRBD2
clone_size: -
v_call: TRBV5-8
cdr3_nt: TGTGCCAGCAGCTTGCCGCTGAGTGAGCGGGGGGGCAATGAGCAGTTCTTC
cdr3_aa: CASSLPLSERGGNEQFF

j_call: TRBJ2-7
d_call: -
clone_size: -
v_call: TRBV19
cdr3_nt: TGTGCCAGTAGTCGACAAGAAGGTTTCGAGCAGTACTTC
cdr3_aa: CASSRQEGFEQYF